This T cell receptor (beta chain) originates from a study of blood T cell repertoires in COVID-19. Study-wide context: COVID-19 samples from acute and convalescent phases originated in the United States, Italy and Spain.

Germline trimming cut 6 bases from V and 8 bases from J; bases unmatched to any gene: 12. Germline values: CDR1 ENHRY, CDR2 SYGVKD. The CDR3 length is 15 residues. Measured with immunoSEQ multiplex PCR; TCRdb has only the in-frame clones, and not every one. The sample shows around 60,000 clones, about four fifths of them seen only once. The receptor was derived from a young man with COVID-19, enrolled during active disease. The V call is TRBV10-3, the J call TRBJ2-1; TRBD2 aligns across 8 bases. Sequencing input: peripheral blood. The chain's CDR3 is CAIRTGTSGRDEQFF. The CDR3 DNA follows: TGTGCCATCAGAACCGGGACTAGTGGGAGGGATGAGCAGTTCTTC.